This T cell receptor beta chain was recorded in a study of T cells in tumors after PD-1 blockade. Germline V gene sequence: CDR1 MNHNY, CDR2 SVGAGI (reference sequence). The CDR3 spans 14 residues. V gave up 3 bases and J gave up 1 base, with 7 bases separating them. Assay: immunoSEQ multiplex PCR; the TCRdb copy retains only in-frame clones and omits some. Seen here are about 1,900 clones, just under 70% observed once, and the top ten hold over 12%. The receptor was isolated from a human donor with basal cell carcinoma. V gene TRBV6-6 combines with J gene TRBJ1-3; maybe TRBD1 (6 bases). Sequenced material: tumor tissue, taken before anti-PD-1 treatment. The CDR3 bases are TGTGCCAGCAGTTATCAGGGGTCTGGAAACACCATATATTTT. Its translation: CASSYQGSGNTIYF.